A selection of T cell receptor beta chains follows, all from one sample in a study of cytomegalovirus exposure and HLA in healthy donors. Some clones are missing from TCRdb's copy, which holds only in-frame ones; the method was immunoSEQ multiplex PCR. This table holds about 110,000 clones, 60% to 75% found once. Sequencing was done on a sample of PBMCs. Receptors were obtained from a male donor in good health and CMV-seropositive. Both conserved end residues are part of each CDR3. The order of the fields is V gene, D gene, J gene, clone size, CDR3 protein, CDR3 DNA. The D gene is left open where the match is weak. Some rows mark clone size as missing; the rest say once, few, many or name a class of expanded clone.

v_gene: TRBV29-1
d_gene: -
j_gene: TRBJ2-1
abundance: -
CDR3aa: CSVDRSDRRSYNEQFF
CDR3nt: TGCAGCGTTGATCGATCCGACAGGCGCTCCTACAATGAGCAGTTCTTC

v_gene: TRBV28
d_gene: TRBD1
j_gene: TRBJ2-7
abundance: -
CDR3aa: CASSQGQGNFYEQYF
CDR3nt: TGTGCCAGCAGCCAGGGACAGGGCAATTTCTACGAGCAGTACTTC

v_gene: TRBV25-1
d_gene: -
j_gene: TRBJ1-1
abundance: -
CDR3aa: CASSEQAATEALF
CDR3nt: TGTGCCAGCAGTGAACAGGCAGCCACTGAAGCTCTCTTT

v_gene: TRBV10-3
d_gene: TRBD1
j_gene: TRBJ1-2
abundance: -
CDR3aa: CAISESLPLGQGWDNYGYTF
CDR3nt: TGTGCCATCAGTGAGTCCCTACCCTTGGGACAGGGGTGGGATAACTATGGCTACACCTTC

v_gene: TRBV6-5
d_gene: -
j_gene: TRBJ1-4
abundance: few
CDR3aa: CASHGGGKLFF
CDR3nt: TGTGCCAGCCATGGGGGAGGGAAACTGTTTTTT

v_gene: TRBV4-2
d_gene: -
j_gene: TRBJ1-2
abundance: -
CDR3aa: CASSQDRQGRVYGYTF
CDR3nt: TGTGCCAGCAGCCAAGATCGTCAGGGGCGCGTCTATGGCTACACCTTC

v_gene: TRBV11-2
d_gene: -
j_gene: TRBJ1-1
abundance: -
CDR3aa: CAGGGAGPEAFF
CDR3nt: TGTGCCGGTGGGGGGGCGGGCCCTGAAGCTTTCTTT

v_gene: TRBV6-5
d_gene: TRBD1
j_gene: TRBJ2-1
abundance: once
CDR3aa: CASRTDRASYNEQFF
CDR3nt: TGTGCCAGCAGGACTGACAGGGCATCCTACAATGAGCAGTTCTTC

v_gene: TRBV6-6
d_gene: -
j_gene: TRBJ1-2
abundance: -
CDR3aa: CASSYLTGLNYGYTF
CDR3nt: TGTGCCAGCAGTTACCTAACAGGACTAAACTATGGCTACACCTTC

v_gene: TRBV5-3
d_gene: -
j_gene: TRBJ1-3
abundance: once
CDR3aa: CARSLVSDRRRNTIYF
CDR3nt: TGTGCCAGAAGCTTGGTCAGCGATAGGAGAAGAAACACCATATATTTT

v_gene: TRBV7-7
d_gene: TRBD2
j_gene: TRBJ2-2
abundance: -
CDR3aa: CASGGLAEGITGELFF
CDR3nt: TGTGCTAGCGGGGGACTAGCGGAGGGGATCACCGGGGAGCTGTTTTTT

v_gene: TRBV28
d_gene: TRBD2
j_gene: TRBJ2-5
abundance: -
CDR3aa: CASSLTSGGQETQYF
CDR3nt: TGTGCCAGCAGCCTGACTAGCGGGGGACAAGAGACCCAGTACTTC

v_gene: TRBV6-1
d_gene: TRBD1
j_gene: TRBJ1-2
abundance: once
CDR3aa: CASRMTGNGGYTF
CDR3nt: TGTGCCAGCAGAATGACAGGGAATGGAGGCTACACCTTC

v_gene: TRBV6-5
d_gene: -
j_gene: TRBJ1-5
abundance: -
CDR3aa: CASRGQNNQPQHF
CDR3nt: TGTGCCAGCAGAGGACAGAACAATCAGCCCCAGCATTTT

v_gene: TRBV7-9
d_gene: -
j_gene: TRBJ1-2
abundance: -
CDR3aa: CASSLQDLGLYGYTF
CDR3nt: TGTGCCAGCAGTCTACAGGATCTGGGGCTCTATGGCTACACCTTC

v_gene: TRBV5-1
d_gene: -
j_gene: TRBJ2-5
abundance: -
CDR3aa: CASRPTSQETQYF
CDR3nt: TGCGCCAGCAGACCGACTAGCCAAGAGACCCAGTACTTC

v_gene: TRBV7-2
d_gene: -
j_gene: TRBJ1-4
abundance: few
CDR3aa: CASSLGQGANEKLFF
CDR3nt: TGTGCCAGCAGCTTAGGGCAGGGCGCTAATGAAAAACTGTTTTTT

v_gene: TRBV5-6
d_gene: -
j_gene: TRBJ1-2
abundance: -
CDR3aa: CASSRTPGYPNYGYTF
CDR3nt: TGTGCCAGCAGCCGCACCCCAGGGTATCCTAACTATGGCTACACCTTC

v_gene: TRBV6-4
d_gene: -
j_gene: TRBJ1-5
abundance: -
CDR3aa: CASSDNEGQPQHF
CDR3nt: TGTGCCAGCAGTGATAATGAGGGTCAGCCCCAGCATTTT

v_gene: TRBV28
d_gene: -
j_gene: TRBJ2-7
abundance: -
CDR3aa: CASSQSDSSYEQYF
CDR3nt: TGTGCCAGCAGCCAGTCGGACAGCTCCTACGAGCAGTACTTC

v_gene: TRBV4-3
d_gene: TRBD1
j_gene: TRBJ1-2
abundance: few
CDR3aa: CASSQPGQGTNYGYTF
CDR3nt: TGCGCCAGCAGCCAACCGGGACAGGGGACGAACTATGGCTACACCTTC

v_gene: TRBV6-5
d_gene: -
j_gene: TRBJ2-2
abundance: few
CDR3aa: CASRRQGRTGELFF
CDR3nt: TGTGCCAGCAGAAGGCAGGGGCGCACCGGGGAGCTGTTTTTT

v_gene: TRBV11-2
d_gene: TRBD2
j_gene: TRBJ2-7
abundance: -
CDR3aa: CASSLDRGVGEQYF
CDR3nt: TGTGCCAGCAGCTTAGATCGGGGGGTGGGGGAGCAGTACTTC

v_gene: TRBV2
d_gene: TRBD1
j_gene: TRBJ2-7
abundance: once
CDR3aa: CASSPAQGFSYEQYF
CDR3nt: TGTGCCAGCAGCCCAGCACAGGGGTTCTCCTACGAGCAGTACTTC

v_gene: TRBV11-2
d_gene: -
j_gene: TRBJ1-2
abundance: once
CDR3aa: CASSLTPQGTMLYTF
CDR3nt: TGTGCCAGCAGCTTAACCCCCCAGGGTACTATGCTCTACACCTTC

v_gene: TRBV28
d_gene: -
j_gene: TRBJ2-2
abundance: -
CDR3aa: CASSIRNTGELFF
CDR3nt: TGTGCCAGCAGCATCAGGAACACCGGGGAGCTGTTTTTT

v_gene: TRBV6-1
d_gene: -
j_gene: TRBJ1-1
abundance: -
CDR3aa: CASRERVIF
CDR3nt: TGTGCCAGCAGGGAGAGGGTTATCTTT

v_gene: TRBV5-5
d_gene: -
j_gene: TRBJ2-7
abundance: -
CDR3aa: CASSSQGAVGEQYF
CDR3nt: TGTGCCAGCAGCTCACAGGGAGCGGTAGGCGAGCAGTACTTC

v_gene: TRBV4-3
d_gene: TRBD1
j_gene: TRBJ2-5
abundance: few
CDR3aa: CASSQMTGQETQYF
CDR3nt: TGCGCCAGCAGCCAAATGACAGGGCAAGAGACCCAGTACTTC

v_gene: TRBV19
d_gene: -
j_gene: TRBJ1-5
abundance: few
CDR3aa: CASSIMRLGNQPQHF
CDR3nt: TGTGCCAGTAGTATAATGAGGTTGGGCAATCAGCCCCAGCATTTT

v_gene: TRBV4-3
d_gene: -
j_gene: TRBJ2-2
abundance: -
CDR3aa: CASSQGQTSNTGELFF
CDR3nt: TGCGCCAGCAGCCAAGGACAGACGTCGAACACCGGGGAGCTGTTTTTT

v_gene: TRBV6-6
d_gene: TRBD1
j_gene: TRBJ1-2
abundance: -
CDR3aa: CASSTQGADYGYTF
CDR3nt: TGTGCCAGCAGTACACAGGGGGCAGACTATGGCTACACCTTC

v_gene: TRBV5-1
d_gene: -
j_gene: TRBJ1-1
abundance: -
CDR3aa: CASSFAGGRTEAFF
CDR3nt: TGCGCCAGCAGCTTTGCGGGCGGGCGGACTGAAGCTTTCTTT

v_gene: TRBV10-3
d_gene: TRBD1
j_gene: TRBJ2-6
abundance: -
CDR3aa: CAISEKGQFSGANVLTF
CDR3nt: TGTGCCATCAGTGAGAAGGGACAGTTCTCTGGGGCCAACGTCCTGACTTTC

v_gene: TRBV28
d_gene: -
j_gene: TRBJ1-3
abundance: -
CDR3aa: CASSSRGLLSGNTIYF
CDR3nt: TGTGCCAGCAGTTCTCGGGGACTGCTCTCTGGAAACACCATATATTTT

v_gene: TRBV29-1
d_gene: TRBD2
j_gene: TRBJ2-1
abundance: -
CDR3aa: CSVPPGLREYYNEQFF
CDR3nt: TGCAGCGTCCCCCCAGGCTTGCGGGAGTACTACAATGAGCAGTTCTTC

v_gene: TRBV9
d_gene: TRBD1
j_gene: TRBJ1-5
abundance: -
CDR3aa: CASSRGGAGNQPQHF
CDR3nt: TGTGCCAGCAGCCGAGGGGGCGCCGGGAATCAGCCCCAGCATTTT

v_gene: TRBV7-2
d_gene: TRBD1
j_gene: TRBJ1-2
abundance: -
CDR3aa: CASTRGDREVGGYTF
CDR3nt: TGTGCCAGCACCAGGGGGGACAGGGAGGTTGGTGGCTACACCTTC

v_gene: TRBV4-2
d_gene: -
j_gene: TRBJ2-1
abundance: -
CDR3aa: CASSQASFTHEQFF
CDR3nt: TGTGCCAGCAGCCAAGCGAGTTTCACCCATGAGCAGTTCTTC

v_gene: TRBV28
d_gene: -
j_gene: TRBJ2-6
abundance: -
CDR3aa: CASTTGSSGANVLTF
CDR3nt: TGTGCCAGCACCACGGGGTCCTCTGGGGCCAACGTCCTGACTTTC

v_gene: TRBV15
d_gene: TRBD2
j_gene: TRBJ2-7
abundance: -
CDR3aa: CATSRGTSGISGSYEQYF
CDR3nt: TGTGCCACCAGCAGAGGGACTAGCGGGATTTCAGGCTCCTACGAGCAGTACTTC

v_gene: TRBV30
d_gene: -
j_gene: TRBJ1-5
abundance: -
CDR3aa: CAWRPPWGGSNQPQHF
CDR3nt: TGTGCCTGGAGGCCCCCTTGGGGGGGTAGCAATCAGCCCCAGCATTTT

v_gene: TRBV5-6
d_gene: -
j_gene: TRBJ2-5
abundance: -
CDR3aa: CASSLRADYQETQYF
CDR3nt: TGTGCCAGCAGCCTCCGAGCGGATTACCAAGAGACCCAGTACTTC

v_gene: TRBV4-2
d_gene: TRBD1
j_gene: TRBJ1-2
abundance: -
CDR3aa: CASSPNRGNYGYTF
CDR3nt: TGTGCCAGCAGCCCGAACAGGGGGAACTATGGCTACACCTTC

v_gene: TRBV2
d_gene: -
j_gene: TRBJ2-2
abundance: -
CDR3aa: CASRQTRFPGELFF
CDR3nt: TGTGCCAGCAGACAAACTAGGTTCCCCGGGGAGCTGTTTTTT

v_gene: TRBV2
d_gene: -
j_gene: TRBJ2-1
abundance: -
CDR3aa: CASMYLGSEQFF
CDR3nt: TGTGCCAGCATGTACTTGGGGAGTGAGCAGTTCTTC

v_gene: TRBV14
d_gene: TRBD2
j_gene: TRBJ2-3
abundance: -
CDR3aa: CASSQGLAGPYSTDTQYF
CDR3nt: TGTGCCAGCAGCCAGGGACTAGCGGGACCCTATAGCACAGATACGCAGTATTTT

v_gene: TRBV6-5
d_gene: -
j_gene: TRBJ1-3
abundance: -
CDR3aa: CASRQGQGNTIYF
CDR3nt: TGTGCCAGCAGACAAGGACAGGGAAACACCATATATTTT